This T cell receptor (beta chain) was found in a study of blood T cell repertoires in COVID-19. Profiling relied on immunoSEQ multiplex PCR, and the TCRdb table lists in-frame clones only, not all of them. The table has some 99,000 clones, 80% to 90% seen once. CDR1 and CDR2 from the germline V gene are LNHDA and SQIVND (reference sequence). This CDR3 has 15 residues. Trimming stripped 10 bases from V and 3 bases from J, with 19 bases between. The receptor was derived from a human donor with COVID-19, enrolled during active disease. The donor label of this sample is uncertain. The source material was peripheral blood. This chain joins TRBV19 and TRBJ1-5; D is undetermined. The DNA of the CDR3 is TGTGCCACGAGGCGGAGGGAGGGAAACAATCAGCCCCAGCATTTT. It codes for CATRRREGNNQPQHF.